Shown below are 15 T cell receptor beta chains from a single sample sequenced in a study of PD-L1 blockade in urothelial cancer. As to time point: peripheral blood 6 weeks after treatment start. Measured with immunoSEQ multiplex PCR; TCRdb has only the in-frame clones, and not every one. The sample lists about 76,000 clones; approximately 89% were seen once. Specimen: PBMCs, collected around atezolizumab (anti-PD-L1) treatment. These TCRs come from a woman of 80 years or more with urothelial cancer.

The gene calls are TRBV5-1 and TRBJ2-2; the D gene is possibly TRBD1 (6 bases). This CDR3 has 14 residues. Per germline, CDR1 SGHRS and CDR2 YFSETQ. V lost 7 bases and J 2 bases, leaving 12 bases between the germline ends. For the CDR3, the DNA is TGCGCCAGCGTCGGGACACAAAACACCGGGGAGCTGTTTTTT. Protein sequence: CASVGTQNTGELFF. The variable domain in full, completed from reference TRBV5-1 and TRBJ2-2, reads KAGVTQTPRYLIKTRGQQVTLSCSPISGHRSVSWYQQTPGQGLQFLFEYFSETQRNKGNFPGRFSGRQFSNSRSEMNVSTLELGDSALYLCASVGTQNTGELFFGEGSRLTVL.

The V gene is TRBV10-3, the J gene TRBJ1-1, with TRBD1 matching 7 bases. This CDR3 has 14 residues. Germline CDR1 and CDR2: ENHRY and SYGVKD. V was clipped by 9 bases and J by 1 base; unmatched bases: 8. Here the CDR3 reads CAMNQDRANTEAFF. The CDR3 DNA reads as TGTGCCATGAACCAAGACAGGGCGAACACTGAAGCTTTCTTT.

In this sample, this clone turned up a few times. The chain combines TRBV27 with TRBJ2-3; tentative D call: TRBD2 (5 bases). The ends were cut back, 6 bases at V and 2 bases at J, with 12 bases in the middle. The germline gives CDR1 MNHEY, CDR2 SMNVEV (reference sequence). The CDR3 contains 14 residues. The CDR3 coding sequence is TGTGCCAGCAGACGCTGGACTTCCACAGATACGCAGTATTTT. This translates into CASRRWTSTDTQYF.

The J gene is TRBJ1-1, the V gene TRBV5-1, with D perhaps TRBD1 (6 bases). Germline V gene sequence: CDR1 SGHRS, CDR2 YFSETQ. Trimming removed 7 bases at V and 1 base at J, with 14 bases between. This CDR3 is built from 14 residues. CDR3 region: CASGLPGENTEAFF. CDR3 bases: TGCGCCAGCGGTCTTCCAGGGGAGAACACTGAAGCTTTCTTT.

The chain links TRBV19 to TRBJ2-7; D is possibly TRBD2 (6 bases). Looked up from germline, CDR1 is LNHDA and CDR2 is SQIVND (reference sequence). V was shortened by 7 bases and J by 0 bases, with 16 bases between the two germline ends. The CDR3 loop spans 15 amino acids. In nucleotides, the CDR3 is TGTGCCAGTACCCTTAGCGGAGGGGCCTCCTACGAGCAGTACTTC. This translates into CASTLSGGASYEQYF.

The chain is built from TRBV6-5 and TRBJ1-1, with TRBD1 as a possible D gene (5 bases). Germline CDR1 and CDR2: MNHEY and SVGAGI. Trimming took off 2 bases at V and 2 bases at J, with 9 bases between the two ends. There are 14 residues in the CDR3. Here the CDR3 DNA reads TGTGCCAGCAGTTACCTCCAGGGCAACACTGAAGCTTTCTTT. Translated: CASSYLQGNTEAFF.

This sequence joins TRBV18 and TRBJ1-2; D remains ambiguous. The germline V and J ends were trimmed by 2 bases and 7 bases, with 11 bases remaining between them. The CDR3 has 13 residues. Germline V CDR1 and CDR2: KGHSH, LQKENI. CDR3: CASSPKMEGGYTF. The DNA of the CDR3 is TGTGCCAGCTCACCAAAGATGGAGGGTGGCTACACCTTC. Full variable domain (outside the CDR3, taken from reference TRBV18 and TRBJ1-2): NAGVMQNPRHLVRRRGQEARLRCSPMKGHSHVYWYRQLPEEGLKFMVYLQKENIIDESGMPKERFSAEFPKEGPSILRIQQVVRGDSAAYFCASSPKMEGGYTFGSGTRLTVV.

The chain employs TRBV14 and TRBJ2-1; 9 nucleotides agree with TRBD2. The CDR3 extends over 15 amino acids. Unmatched junction bases numbered 8, after V lost 2 bases and J lost 9 bases. Germline CDR1 SGHDN, CDR2 FVKESK. CDR3 residues: CASSQPGLARREQFF. In nucleotides, the CDR3 is TGTGCCAGCAGCCAACCGGGACTAGCACGGCGTGAGCAGTTCTTC.

The sample holds one count of this clone. The chain uses TRBV5-8 and TRBJ2-5; the D is unclear. The CDR3 runs to 14 residues. V was trimmed by 0 bases and J by 6 bases, leaving 12 bases between them. Germline V lookup: CDR1 SGHTS, CDR2 YDEGEE. The CDR3 nucleotides read TGTGCCAGCAGCTTGGTCGTAACTGAACAGACCCAGTACTTC. It yields the protein CASSLVVTEQTQYF.

This clone was counted once. The rearrangement joins TRBV9 to TRBJ2-2; D is perhaps TRBD1 (5 bases). Trimming took 1 base from V and 6 from J, leaving 13 bases between them. CDR3 length equals 15 residues. The germline V gene encodes CDR1 SGDLS and CDR2 YYNGEE. The CDR3 coding sequence is TGTGCCAGCAGCGTATCCCCGACAGACTCCGGGGAGCTGTTTTTT. Amino acids: CASSVSPTDSGELFF.

As DNA, the CDR3 is TGTGCCAGTAGTGCTACTGGGGGGAGTCTCACAGATACGCAGTATTTT. It translates to CASSATGGSLTDTQYF. The rearrangement uses TRBV19 and TRBJ2-3; TRBD2 might be the D (6 bases). Trimming cost V 5 bases and J 2 bases, with 17 bases left between them. Per the germline V gene, CDR1 is LNHDA and CDR2 is SQIVND (reference sequence). The length of the CDR3 is 16 residues.

The genes are TRBV11-2 and TRBJ2-1; 7 nucleotides match TRBD2. The ends lost 5 bases at V and 2 bases at J; junction bases unmatched: 6. Looked up from germline, CDR1 is SGHAT and CDR2 is FQNNGV. The CDR3 consists of 15 residues. This chain's CDR3 is CASSPASGAYNEQFF. CDR3 nucleotide sequence: TGTGCCAGCAGCCCTGCTAGCGGAGCCTACAATGAGCAGTTCTTC.

Here the CDR3 reads CASSDSTSGSYNEQFF. The CDR3 bases are TGTGCCAGCAGTGACTCGACTAGCGGGTCCTACAATGAGCAGTTCTTC. The rearrangement uses TRBV6-4 and TRBJ2-1; TRBD2 matches at 10 bases. This CDR3 has 16 residues. The J segment lost 1 base and the V segment lost 0 bases, leaving 0 bases of the junction unmatched. Germline loops: CDR1 MRHNA, CDR2 SNTAGT.

This chain connects TRBV7-8 to TRBJ2-7; TRBD1 agrees at 9 bases. CDR3 length: 18 amino acids. Germline values: CDR1 SGHVS, CDR2 FQNEAQ. The ends lost 4 bases at V and 1 base at J; junction bases unmatched: 14. This CDR3 reads CASSSSGTGLSPSYEQYF. CDR3 bases: TGTGCCAGCAGCTCCTCCGGGACAGGGCTGTCACCATCCTACGAGCAGTACTTC.

V and J are TRBV18 and TRBJ2-5, with D possibly TRBD2 on 6 matching bases. This CDR3 is built from 14 residues. The V and J ends lost 6 bases and 4 bases respectively, with 15 bases between them. Germline CDR1 reads KGHSH; CDR2 reads LQKENI. The CDR3 loop is CASSAGGKTETQYF. As DNA, the CDR3 is TGTGCCAGCTCGGCCGGGGGAAAGACAGAGACCCAGTACTTC.